The rows below give T cell receptor beta chains drawn from one sample of a study of cytomegalovirus exposure and HLA in healthy donors. The protocol was immunoSEQ multiplex PCR, while the TCRdb copy is restricted to in-frame clones and leaves out a portion. The sample shows about 300,000 clones, roughly 88% of them seen only once. Material for sequencing was PBMCs. The receptors were sampled from a woman younger than 30 in good health and CMV-seronegative. The CDR3 runs from the conserved cysteine through the conserved F or W. The order of the fields is V gene, J gene, clone size, D gene, CDR3 DNA, CDR3 protein. The D gene is left open where the match is weak. Expanded clones get a size class; other rows say once, few or many, or leave the size out.

TRBV15,TRBJ1-5,.,.,TGTGCCACCAGCAGAGATGGCCTTTATCATCAGCCCCAGCATTTT,CATSRDGLYHQPQHF
TRBV10-3,TRBJ2-1,once,TRBD1,TGTGCCATCAGTCTAATTACAGGGGGCTCCTACAATGAGCAGTTCTTC,CAISLITGGSYNEQFF
TRBV27,TRBJ2-1,.,.,TGTGCCAGCAGTCCCCGAGGCCCTAAAGACAATGAGCAGTTCTTC,CASSPRGPKDNEQFF
TRBV20-1,TRBJ2-7,.,.,TGCAGTGCTGCCCGCCCGGGCGAGCAGTACTTC,CSAARPGEQYF
TRBV11-2,TRBJ2-3,once,TRBD2,TGTGCCAGCAGCCTACGGACTAGCGGAACCCGGGATACGCAGTATTTT,CASSLRTSGTRDTQYF
TRBV6-5,TRBJ2-7,.,TRBD1,TGTGCCAGCAGACACACAGGGGCCGTTTCCTACGAGCAGTACTTC,CASRHTGAVSYEQYF
TRBV5-8,TRBJ2-1,.,.,TGTGCCAGCAGCTTGGGACAGGGACTTAATGAGCAGTTCTTC,CASSLGQGLNEQFF
TRBV29-1,TRBJ1-2,.,.,TGCAGCGTTGAAGATTCCCAGTACACCTTC,CSVEDSQYTF
TRBV6-5,TRBJ2-7,.,TRBD2,TGTGCCAGCAGTTTCCACCGACTAGCGGGAACCTACGAGCAGTACTTC,CASSFHRLAGTYEQYF
TRBV10-3,TRBJ2-3,.,TRBD2,TGTGCCATCGGCGGGACTAGCGGGAGTCTTACGCAGTATTTT,CAIGGTSGSLTQYF
TRBV10-2,TRBJ1-1,.,TRBD1,TGCGCCAGCAGTGTGGGACAGCGATTGGGGAACACTGAAGCTTTCTTT,CASSVGQRLGNTEAFF
TRBV18,TRBJ2-2,.,.,TGTGCCAGCTCACCACGGACAGTGAACACCGGGGAGCTGTTTTTT,CASSPRTVNTGELFF
TRBV5-1,TRBJ2-7,.,.,TGCGCCAGCAGCGCCGAAAGAGAACTCTCCTACGAGCAGTACTTC,CASSAERELSYEQYF
TRBV2,TRBJ1-2,few,.,TGTGCCAGCAGCCCAGCGTGGTCCAGGGGCGTTGGCTACACCTTC,CASSPAWSRGVGYTF
TRBV6-4,TRBJ2-7,.,.,TGTGCCAGCAGTGACAGGGGCTACGAGCAGTACTTC,CASSDRGYEQYF
TRBV4-1,TRBJ2-7,.,TRBD1,TGCGCCAGCAGCCTAGCCGAAGGGGGCGCCGAGCAGTACTTC,CASSLAEGGAEQYF
TRBV5-4,TRBJ1-2,.,.,TGTGCCAGCAGCCAGGACCGGGGGACGTGGGGTGGCTACACCTTC,CASSQDRGTWGGYTF
TRBV12-5,TRBJ1-1,.,TRBD1,TGTGCTAGTGCCGAAACACAGGGGGTTGAGGCTTTCTTT,CASAETQGVEAFF
TRBV28,TRBJ2-1,.,.,TGTGCCAGCAGTTACGACAGTAGCGAGCAGTTCTTC,CASSYDSSEQFF
TRBV2,TRBJ2-7,once,.,TGTGCCAGCAGTCCCTCTGAGGGAACCCCTGAGCAGTACTTC,CASSPSEGTPEQYF
TRBV7-2,TRBJ2-3,.,TRBD2,TGTGCCAGCAAGACTAGCGGGAGGCCATCGTCTGTGGATACGCAGTATTTT,CASKTSGRPSSVDTQYF
TRBV11-2,TRBJ1-1,.,TRBD1,TGTGCCAGCAGCCTGATGACAGGGGGCACTGAAGCTTTCTTT,CASSLMTGGTEAFF
TRBV7-2,TRBJ1-2,.,.,TGTGCCAGCAGCCCACCAGGGGCCTTTGGCTACACCTTC,CASSPPGAFGYTF
TRBV27,TRBJ2-1,.,.,TGTGCCAGCAGTTTGTTCGGACTGAGCAGCTCCTACAATGAGCAGTTCTTC,CASSLFGLSSSYNEQFF
TRBV5-1,TRBJ2-3,few,.,TGCGCCAGCAGCGCGGGGTGGGGGACGAGCACAGATACGCAGTATTTT,CASSAGWGTSTDTQYF
TRBV15,TRBJ1-4,.,.,TGTGCCACCAGGGGCGGGGCAGGCGGTGAAAAACTGTTTTTT,CATRGGAGGEKLFF
TRBV9,TRBJ2-1,.,TRBD2,TGTGCCAGCAGCGTGGGACTAGCTATAAATGAGCAGTTCTTC,CASSVGLAINEQFF
TRBV12-5,TRBJ1-5,.,TRBD1,TGTGCTAGTGGTTTGATGGTCGACAGGGGCCCTCCCAATCAGCCCCAGCATTTT,CASGLMVDRGPPNQPQHF
TRBV28,TRBJ1-2,.,TRBD1,TGTGCCAGCAGTTTATTGGCAGGGGGTAACTATGGCTACACCTTC,CASSLLAGGNYGYTF
TRBV6-1,TRBJ2-1,.,TRBD1,TGTGCCGGATCCAGGGGGCGCGTTGAGCAGTTCTTC,CAGSRGRVEQFF
TRBV9,TRBJ2-1,.,TRBD2,TGTGCCAGCAGCGTAGGGGGTAGCGGGAGCCCAACCCGGTTGGATGAGCAGTTCTTC,CASSVGGSGSPTRLDEQFF
TRBV4-3,TRBJ1-1,once,TRBD1,TGCGCCAGCAGCCATCGACAGGGTGATGAAGCTTTCTTT,CASSHRQGDEAFF
TRBV4-1,TRBJ1-5,.,.,TGCGCCAGCAGCCCGCAACCCAGGGTTCAGGGCAATCAGCCCCAGCATTTT,CASSPQPRVQGNQPQHF
TRBV2,TRBJ1-5,.,.,TGTGCCAGCAGTGAAGACAGAAATAGCAATCAGCCCCAGCATTTT,CASSEDRNSNQPQHF
TRBV2,TRBJ1-2,.,.,TGTGCCAGCATGACCAGGGCCTATGGCTACACCTTC,CASMTRAYGYTF
TRBV6-5,TRBJ2-1,.,TRBD2,TGTGCCAGCAGTTACTCGACTAGCGGGAATGAGCAGTTCTTC,CASSYSTSGNEQFF
TRBV25-1,TRBJ2-3,.,TRBD2,TGTGCCAGCAGTGATGGGACTAGCGGGATCACAGATACGCAGTATTTT,CASSDGTSGITDTQYF
TRBV15,TRBJ2-5,.,.,TGTGCCACCAGCAGTACTAACCAAGAGACCCAGTACTTC,CATSSTNQETQYF
TRBV7-2,TRBJ2-2,once,.,TGTGCCAGCAGCGCAGGGAATGGCGGGGAGCTGTTTTTT,CASSAGNGGELFF
TRBV11-3,TRBJ2-3,.,TRBD2,TGTGCCAGCAGCCGGGACTATTTTCCAGATACGCAGTATTTT,CASSRDYFPDTQYF
TRBV27,TRBJ2-3,.,.,TGTGCCAGCACAAGACAGGCCTTACAGTCGGATACGCAGTATTTT,CASTRQALQSDTQYF
TRBV27,TRBJ1-5,.,TRBD1,TGTGCCAGCGGATACAGGGGTAGTAGCAATCAGCCCCAGCATTTT,CASGYRGSSNQPQHF
TRBV9,TRBJ2-1,once,TRBD2,TGTGCCAGCAGCCAGGGGCTAGCGGGGTTCAATGAGCAGTTCTTC,CASSQGLAGFNEQFF
TRBV28,TRBJ2-3,.,.,TGTGCCAGCAGACTTCTAGGGGCAGATACGCAGTATTTT,CASRLLGADTQYF
TRBV11-2,TRBJ2-4,.,TRBD2,TGTGCCAGCAGGTCCGGGACTAGCGGGAGTATTAACATTCAGTACTTC,CASRSGTSGSINIQYF
TRBV9,TRBJ2-7,few,TRBD2,TGTGCCAGCAGCGTAGGGGAGGGGACCTACGAGCAGTACTTC,CASSVGEGTYEQYF
TRBV28,TRBJ2-1,.,.,TGTGCCAGCACCCCCGCCGGGACTCCCCACGGGGTTGAGCAGTTCTTC,CASTPAGTPHGVEQFF
TRBV4-1,TRBJ1-5,.,.,TGCGCCAGCAGCCAAGAATTTAGCAATAGCAATCAGCCCCAGCATTTT,CASSQEFSNSNQPQHF
TRBV18,TRBJ2-1,.,.,TGTGCCAGCTCACTTCTTGGCGGGGGCAGCTCCTACAATGAGCAGTTCTTC,CASSLLGGGSSYNEQFF
TRBV28,TRBJ2-1,few,TRBD2,TGTGCCAGCAGGCCCCAAGGGACTAAACACAATGAGCAGTTCTTC,CASRPQGTKHNEQFF
TRBV5-1,TRBJ2-1,once,.,TGCGCCAGCAGCTTCCCAATTCTAGCTTCGTCCTACAATGAGCAGTTCTTC,CASSFPILASSYNEQFF
TRBV28,TRBJ2-1,.,.,TGTGCCAGCACGTACAGCTACAATGAGCAGTTCTTC,CASTYSYNEQFF
TRBV7-2,TRBJ1-2,.,TRBD1,TGTGCCAGCAGCTCGATTCCGGGACAGGGGGCGAATGGCTACACCTTC,CASSSIPGQGANGYTF
TRBV6-1,TRBJ1-1,.,.,TGTGCCAGCAGTTTTCGGACAGAAGACACTGAAGCTTTCTTT,CASSFRTEDTEAFF
TRBV28,TRBJ2-7,.,.,TGTGCCAGCAGTTTAGGCAGGCTTGGCGAGCAGTACTTC,CASSLGRLGEQYF